The TCR beta chain described here comes from a study of CD8+ T cells in alopecia areata. This CDR3 has 12 residues. J was trimmed by 7 bases and V by 4 bases; bases with no gene match: 3. Looked up from germline, CDR1 is SQVTM and CDR2 is ANQGSEA. The treatment is: oral pan-JAK inhibitor, 5-10 mg twice daily. Following RNA extraction, reverse transcription yielded cDNA that acted as the sequencing template. The protocol was immunoSEQ multiplex PCR, while the TCRdb copy is restricted to in-frame clones and leaves out a portion. Of 100,000 to 140,000 clones in the sample, roughly 89% were seen once. The source is a human donor with alopecia areata. The chain joins TRBV29-1 to TRBJ1-4; TRBD1 aligns across 7 bases. The starting material was CD8+ T cells sorted from blood, obtained at week 24, from a patient treated with tofacitinib. CDR3 residues: CSVATGIEKLFF. The DNA of the CDR3 is TGCAGCGTTGCGACAGGGATTGAAAAACTGTTTTTT.